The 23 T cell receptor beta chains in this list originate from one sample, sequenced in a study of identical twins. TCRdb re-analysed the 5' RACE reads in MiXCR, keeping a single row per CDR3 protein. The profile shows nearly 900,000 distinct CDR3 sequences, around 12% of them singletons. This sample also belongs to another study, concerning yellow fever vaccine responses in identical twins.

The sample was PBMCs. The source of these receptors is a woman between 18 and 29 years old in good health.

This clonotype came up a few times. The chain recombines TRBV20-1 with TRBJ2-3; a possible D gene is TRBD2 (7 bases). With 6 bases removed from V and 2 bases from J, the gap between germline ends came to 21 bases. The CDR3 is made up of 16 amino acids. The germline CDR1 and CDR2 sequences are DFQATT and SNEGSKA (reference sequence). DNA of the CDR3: TGCAGTGCCCGAGGGGGAGAAGCGGGGCTCACAGATACGCAGTATTTT. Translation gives CSARGGEAGLTDTQYF.

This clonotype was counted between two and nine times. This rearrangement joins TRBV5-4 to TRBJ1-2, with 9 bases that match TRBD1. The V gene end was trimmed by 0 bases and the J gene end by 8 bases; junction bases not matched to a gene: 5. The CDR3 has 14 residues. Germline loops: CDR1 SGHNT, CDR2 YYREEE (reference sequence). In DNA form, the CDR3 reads TGTGCCAGCAGCTTGGTGGGGACAGGGCTCGGCTACACCTTC. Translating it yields CASSLVGTGLGYTF. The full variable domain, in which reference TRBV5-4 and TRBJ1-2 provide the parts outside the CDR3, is ETGVTQSPTHLIKTRGQQVTLRCSSQSGHNTVSWYQQALGQGPQFIFQYYREEENGRGNFPPRFSGLQFPNYSSELNVNALELDDSALYLCASSLVGTGLGYTFGSGTRLTVV.

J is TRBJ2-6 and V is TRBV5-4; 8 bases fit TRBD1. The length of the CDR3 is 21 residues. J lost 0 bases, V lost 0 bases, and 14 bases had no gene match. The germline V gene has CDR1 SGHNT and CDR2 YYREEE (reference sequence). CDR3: CASSLAPTGGSLVSGANVLTF. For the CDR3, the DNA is TGTGCCAGCAGCTTGGCGCCAACAGGGGGAAGCCTCGTCTCTGGGGCCAACGTCCTGACTTTC.

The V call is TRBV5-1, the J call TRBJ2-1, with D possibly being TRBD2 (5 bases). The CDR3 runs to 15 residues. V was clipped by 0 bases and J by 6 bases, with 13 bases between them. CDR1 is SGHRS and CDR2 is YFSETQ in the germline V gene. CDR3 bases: TGCGCCAGCAGCTTGGATGGGAGTCCGGGCAATGAGCAGTTCTTC. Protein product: CASSLDGSPGNEQFF.

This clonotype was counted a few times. CDR3 in DNA: TGTGCCAGCAGGAAAGGGGACCTAGAAAACATTCAGTACTTC. The encoded protein is CASRKGDLENIQYF. The chain uses TRBV12-3 or TRBV12-4 and TRBJ2-4; the D call may be TRBD1 or TRBD2 (5 bases each). The CDR3 totals 14 residues. Trimming took 6 bases from V and 5 from J, leaving 14 bases between them.

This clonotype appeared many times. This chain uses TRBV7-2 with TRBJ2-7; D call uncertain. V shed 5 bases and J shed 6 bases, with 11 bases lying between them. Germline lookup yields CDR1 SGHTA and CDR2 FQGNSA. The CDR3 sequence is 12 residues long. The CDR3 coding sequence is TGTGCCAGCAGCCAGGACCTTGGCGAGCAGTACTTC. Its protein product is CASSQDLGEQYF.

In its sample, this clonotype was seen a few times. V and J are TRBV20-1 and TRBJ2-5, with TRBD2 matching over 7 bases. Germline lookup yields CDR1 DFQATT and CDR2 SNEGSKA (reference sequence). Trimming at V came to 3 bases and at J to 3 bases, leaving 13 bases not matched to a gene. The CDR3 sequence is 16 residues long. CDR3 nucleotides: TGCAGTGCTAGGGGTAGGGAGGGTTTTGGAGAAGAGACCCAGTACTTC. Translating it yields CSARGREGFGEETQYF.

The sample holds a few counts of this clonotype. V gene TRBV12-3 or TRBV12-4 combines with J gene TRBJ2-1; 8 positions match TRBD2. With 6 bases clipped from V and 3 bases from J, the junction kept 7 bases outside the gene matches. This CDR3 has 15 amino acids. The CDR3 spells CASSSGRGDYNEQFF. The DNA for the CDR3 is TGTGCCAGCAGCTCGGGGCGGGGGGACTACAATGAGCAGTTCTTC.

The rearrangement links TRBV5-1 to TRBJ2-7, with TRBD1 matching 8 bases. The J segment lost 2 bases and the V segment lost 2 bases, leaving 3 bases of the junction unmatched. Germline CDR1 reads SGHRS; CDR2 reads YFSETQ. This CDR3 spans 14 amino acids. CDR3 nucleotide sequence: TGCGCCAGCAGCTTCAGGGGGCCGGCCTACGAGCAGTACTTC. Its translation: CASSFRGPAYEQYF.

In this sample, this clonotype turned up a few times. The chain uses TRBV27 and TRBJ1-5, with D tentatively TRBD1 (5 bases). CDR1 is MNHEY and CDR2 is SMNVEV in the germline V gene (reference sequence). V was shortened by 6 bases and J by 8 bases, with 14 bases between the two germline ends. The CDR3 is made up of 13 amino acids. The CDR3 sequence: CASRRIGEEPQHF. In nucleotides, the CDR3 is TGTGCCAGCAGACGAATAGGGGAGGAGCCCCAGCATTTT.

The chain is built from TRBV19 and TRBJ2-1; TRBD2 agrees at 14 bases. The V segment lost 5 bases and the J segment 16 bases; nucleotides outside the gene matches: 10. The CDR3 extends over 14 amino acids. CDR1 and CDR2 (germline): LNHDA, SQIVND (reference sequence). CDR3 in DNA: TGTGCCAGTAGTCCTGGGACTAGCGGGGGCCGAGGCTTCTTC. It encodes CASSPGTSGGRGFF.

CDR3 sequence: CAIGSAHTGELFF. The CDR3, as DNA: TGTGCCATCGGGTCGGCTCACACCGGGGAGCTGTTTTTT. This chain connects TRBV24-1 to TRBJ2-2; D is uncertain. The CDR3 runs to 13 residues. CDR1 and CDR2 (germline): KGHDR, SFDVKD. V lost 11 bases and J lost 3, with 12 bases in between.

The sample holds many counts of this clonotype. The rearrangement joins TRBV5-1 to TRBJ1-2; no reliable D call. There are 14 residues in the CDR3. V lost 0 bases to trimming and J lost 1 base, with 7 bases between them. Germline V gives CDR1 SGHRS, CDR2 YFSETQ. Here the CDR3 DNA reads TGCGCCAGCAGCTTGGATGGCAGTAACTATGGCTACACCTTC. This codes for CASSLDGSNYGYTF.

CDR3 DNA: TGTGCCAGCAGCCCAGTCGGGGGTCGATCCTACAATGAGCAGTTCTTC. It codes for CASSPVGGRSYNEQFF. The chain links TRBV7-6 to TRBJ2-1; a weak D match, TRBD2 (6 bases). Germline V gene data show CDR1 as SGHVS and CDR2 as FNYEAQ. Trimming stripped 5 bases from V and 1 base from J, with 15 bases between. The CDR3 sequence is 16 residues long.

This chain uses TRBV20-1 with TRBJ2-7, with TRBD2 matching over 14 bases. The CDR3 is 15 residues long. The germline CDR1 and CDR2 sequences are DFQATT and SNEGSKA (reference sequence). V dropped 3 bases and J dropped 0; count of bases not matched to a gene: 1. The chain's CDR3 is CSARGTSGSSYEQYF. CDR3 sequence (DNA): TGCAGTGCTAGGGGGACTAGCGGGAGCTCCTACGAGCAGTACTTC.

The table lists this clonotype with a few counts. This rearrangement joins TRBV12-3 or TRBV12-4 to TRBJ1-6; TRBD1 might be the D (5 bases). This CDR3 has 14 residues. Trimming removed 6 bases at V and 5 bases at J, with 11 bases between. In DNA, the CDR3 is TGTGCCAGCAGCTCAGACAGCAATAATTCACCCCTCCACTTT. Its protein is CASSSDSNNSPLHF.

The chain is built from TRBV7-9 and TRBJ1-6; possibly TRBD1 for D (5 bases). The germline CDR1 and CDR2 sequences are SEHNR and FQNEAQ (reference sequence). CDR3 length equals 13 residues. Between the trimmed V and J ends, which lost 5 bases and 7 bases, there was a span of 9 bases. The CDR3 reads CASSLTANSPLHF. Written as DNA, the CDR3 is TGTGCCAGCAGCCTGACAGCCAATTCACCCCTCCACTTT.

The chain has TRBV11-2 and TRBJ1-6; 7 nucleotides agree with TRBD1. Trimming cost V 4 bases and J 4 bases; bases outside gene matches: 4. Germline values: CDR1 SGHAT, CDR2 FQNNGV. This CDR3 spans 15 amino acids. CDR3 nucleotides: TGTGCCAGCAGCTCCACGACAGGGTATAATTCACCCCTCCACTTT. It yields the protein CASSSTTGYNSPLHF.

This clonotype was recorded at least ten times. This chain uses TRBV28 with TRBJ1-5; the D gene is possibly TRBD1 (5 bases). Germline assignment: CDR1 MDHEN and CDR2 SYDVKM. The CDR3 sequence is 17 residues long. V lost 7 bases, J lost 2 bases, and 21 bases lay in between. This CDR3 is CASKGRMRQGGNQPQHF. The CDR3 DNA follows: TGTGCCAGCAAAGGCCGGATGAGGCAGGGAGGCAATCAGCCCCAGCATTTT.

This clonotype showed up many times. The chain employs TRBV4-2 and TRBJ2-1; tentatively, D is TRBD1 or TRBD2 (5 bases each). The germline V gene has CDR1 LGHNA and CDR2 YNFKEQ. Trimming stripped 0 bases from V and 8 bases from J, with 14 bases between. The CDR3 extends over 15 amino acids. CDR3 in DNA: TGTGCCAGCAGCCAAGAATCGGGGACCCAGGATGAGCAGTTCTTC. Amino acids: CASSQESGTQDEQFF.

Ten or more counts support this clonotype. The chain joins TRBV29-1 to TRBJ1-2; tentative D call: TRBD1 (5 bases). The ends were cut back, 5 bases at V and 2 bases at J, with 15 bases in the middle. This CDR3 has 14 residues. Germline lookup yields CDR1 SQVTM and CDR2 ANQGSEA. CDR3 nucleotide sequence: TGCAGCGTTCAACCCGGGACCGTAAACTATGGCTACACCTTC. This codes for CSVQPGTVNYGYTF.

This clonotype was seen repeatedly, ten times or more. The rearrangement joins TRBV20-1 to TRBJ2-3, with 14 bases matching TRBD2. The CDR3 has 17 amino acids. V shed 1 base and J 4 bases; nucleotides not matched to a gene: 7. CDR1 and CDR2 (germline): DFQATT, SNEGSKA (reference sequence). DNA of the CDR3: TGCAGTGCTAGAGGGGGAGGGACTAGCGGGAGTTCAGATACGCAGTATTTT. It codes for CSARGGGTSGSSDTQYF.

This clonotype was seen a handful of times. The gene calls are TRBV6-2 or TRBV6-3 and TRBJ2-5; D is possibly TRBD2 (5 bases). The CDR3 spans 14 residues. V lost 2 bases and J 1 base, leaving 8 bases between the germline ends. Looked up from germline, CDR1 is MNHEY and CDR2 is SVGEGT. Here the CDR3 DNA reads TGTGCCAGCAGTTACCGGACTTCCCAAGAGACCCAGTACTTC. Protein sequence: CASSYRTSQETQYF.